Following are 18 T cell receptor beta chains from one sample sequenced in a study of shared clonotypes between healthy human individuals (TCRdb year 2020). The library relied on the immunoSEQ multiplex PCR assay. TCRdb limited this immuneACCESS table to in-frame rearrangements with V and J called. A share of clones is missing; checked studies link under half to unresolved V genes, and the rest is unexplained. This sample is represented by about 2.3 million clones; about 92% of them were singletons. The ten top clones hold 0.35% to 0.5% of the sample. The source material was naive CD4+ T cells from PBMCs. The sample's cell subset or site label, decoded: CD45RA+ positively selected. These receptor sequences come from a man aged 18-30 years in good health. Some clones in this sample may be carry-over from other donors' samples.

This clone was observed once. The rearrangement uses TRBV7-6 and TRBJ2-1, with 10 bases lining up with TRBD2. This CDR3 is built from 17 residues. Germline lookup yields CDR1 SGHVS and CDR2 FNYEAQ. With V trimmed by 1 base and J by 6 bases, 9 bases remained unmatched. CDR3 sequence: CASSLVSGAGGRNEQFF. The CDR3 DNA sequence: TGTGCCAGCAGCTTAGTCTCGGGAGCGGGAGGGCGCAATGAGCAGTTCTTC.

The chain's CDR3 is CASSARAAGVVEQYF. The CDR3 coding sequence is TGTGCCAGCAGCGCCCGGGCTGCCGGGGTTGTCGAGCAGTACTTC. V usage is TRBV7-3 and J usage is TRBJ2-7; D may be TRBD2 (5 bases). V dropped 5 bases and J dropped 6 bases, with 20 bases sitting between them. Germline V gene data show CDR1 as SGHTA and CDR2 as FQGTGA. CDR3 size: 15 residues.

The chain links TRBV30 to TRBJ1-1, with D possibly matching TRBD1 (5 bases). The CDR3 length is 16 residues. The V end lost 3 bases, the J end lost 2 bases, and 19 bases lay between the germline ends. The germline V gene has CDR1 GTSNPN and CDR2 SVGIG (reference sequence). The CDR3 loop is CAWRAGTRSRNTEAFF. In nucleotides, the CDR3 is TGTGCCTGGAGGGCCGGGACGAGAAGCCGAAACACTGAAGCTTTCTTT.

The chain has TRBV28 and TRBJ1-2, with TRBD1 identical over 11 bases. The CDR3 runs to 14 residues. Unmatched junction bases numbered 12, after V lost 10 bases and J lost 8 bases. The germline V gene has CDR1 MDHEN and CDR2 SYDVKM. The CDR3 is CAILDRGRGGGYTF. The CDR3 DNA sequence: TGTGCCATCCTGGACAGGGGGCGAGGTGGGGGCTACACCTTC.

Notes on this clone: Distinct nucleotide sequences in the sample also encode this CDR3. The chain employs TRBV18 and TRBJ1-4; no clear D. V lost 3 bases and J 0 bases, leaving 2 bases between the germline ends. The CDR3 contains 13 residues. Germline V lookup: CDR1 KGHSH, CDR2 LQKENI. The CDR3 loop reads CASSPATNEKLFF. CDR3 bases: TGTGCCAGCTCACCCGCAACTAATGAAAAACTGTTTTTT.

DNA for the CDR3: TGCGCCAGCAGCTTAATAGCGGGAGACACAGATACGCAGTATTTT. Encoded protein: CASSLIAGDTDTQYF. The J gene is TRBJ2-3, the V gene TRBV5-1, with 9 bases identical to TRBD2. CDR3 length: 15 amino acids. Losses at the gene ends were 2 bases for V and 2 bases for J; bases not matched to a gene: 3. Germline V lookup: CDR1 SGHRS, CDR2 YFSETQ.

The V call is TRBV2, the J call TRBJ2-1; D unresolved. Trimming left V 4 bases short and J 4 bases short, with 8 bases between. The CDR3 covers 13 residues. CDR1 and CDR2 from the germline V gene are SNHLY and FYNNEI. CDR3 DNA: TGTGCCAGCAGTGGGGGTCAATACAATGAGCAGTTCTTC. It is translated as CASSGGQYNEQFF.

The chain carries TRBV15 and TRBJ2-7; D is perhaps TRBD1 or TRBD2 (5 bases each). With 1 base removed from V and 4 bases from J, the gap between germline ends came to 8 bases. Germline CDR1 reads LNHNV; CDR2 reads YYDKDF (reference sequence). The CDR3 length is 13 residues. CDR3 in amino acids: CATSRAGPYEQYF. DNA of the CDR3: TGTGCCACCAGCAGAGCGGGGCCTTACGAGCAGTACTTC.

J is TRBJ1-1 and V is TRBV7-9; perhaps TRBD1 as D (5 bases). The V end was cut by 4 bases, the J end by 5 bases, with 14 bases between. The CDR3 spans 14 residues. Germline V CDR1 and CDR2: SEHNR, FQNEAQ (reference sequence). The CDR3 bases are TGTGCCAGCAGCTCGACTTTCGAGGGGACTGAAGCTTTCTTT. This gives the protein CASSSTFEGTEAFF.

Only one count was recorded for this clone. Other DNA sequences in this specimen translate into the identical CDR3. The chain joins TRBV7-3 to TRBJ2-2; D is ambiguous. In germline, CDR1 is SGHTA, CDR2 FQGTGA. Trimming took off 5 bases at V and 0 bases at J, with 7 bases between the two ends. The CDR3 runs to 14 residues. CDR3 in DNA: TGTGCCAGCAGCCCGCTCGCGAACACCGGGGAGCTGTTTTTT. Amino acid sequence: CASSPLANTGELFF.

CDR3 amino acids: CASTTGFNQPQHF. DNA for the CDR3: TGTGCCAGCACCACAGGGTTCAATCAGCCCCAGCATTTT. The V call is TRBV6-1, the J call TRBJ1-5; D might be TRBD1 (6 bases). V was clipped by 7 bases and J by 3 bases, with 10 bases between them. Germline V gives CDR1 MNHNS, CDR2 SASEGT. The CDR3 totals 13 residues.

The chain links TRBV29-1 to TRBJ1-1, with D unclear. Germline loops: CDR1 SQVTM, CDR2 ANQGSEA. Trimming removed 2 bases at V and 5 bases at J, with 24 bases between. CDR3 length equals 17 residues. The DNA of the CDR3 is TGCAGCGTTGAAAGAGGCAGGATAAGATCGGAGGGAACTGAAGCTTTCTTT. Translated: CSVERGRIRSEGTEAFF.

The chain joins TRBV7-2 to TRBJ2-1, with a possible D match to TRBD1 (6 bases). Germline-derived CDR1 and CDR2 are SGHTA and FQGNSA. There are 15 residues in the CDR3. Between the trimmed V and J ends, which lost 4 bases and 4 bases, there was a span of 14 bases. The chain's CDR3 is CASSSGVERYNEQFF. CDR3 nucleotide sequence: TGTGCCAGCAGCTCAGGGGTCGAAAGGTACAATGAGCAGTTCTTC.

The rearrangement uses TRBV2 and TRBJ1-2; tentatively, D is TRBD1 (5 bases). V lost 4 bases and J lost 6, with 18 bases in between. From germline, CDR1 is SNHLY and CDR2 FYNNEI. The length of the CDR3 is 15 residues. CDR3 sequence: CASSGGPLGVDGYTF. CDR3 nucleotides: TGTGCCAGCAGTGGGGGACCGCTTGGGGTCGATGGCTACACCTTC.

The rearrangement links TRBV30 to TRBJ1-3; maybe TRBD1 (6 bases). The V end was cut by 3 bases, the J end by 3 bases, with 9 bases between. CDR1 and CDR2 from the germline V gene are GTSNPN and SVGIG (reference sequence). This CDR3 spans 13 amino acids. The CDR3 protein is CAWRGGGGNTIYF. The CDR3, as DNA: TGTGCCTGGAGAGGGGGGGGTGGAAACACCATATATTTT.

The V call is TRBV14, the J call TRBJ2-7; D is ambiguous. This CDR3 comprises 13 residues. The V end lost 1 base, the J end lost 2 bases, and 6 bases lay between the germline ends. Per germline, CDR1 SGHDN and CDR2 FVKESK. CDR3 amino acids: CASSQARTYEQYF. The CDR3 DNA follows: TGTGCCAGCAGCCAAGCGCGGACCTACGAGCAGTACTTC.

The rearrangement joins TRBV5-1 to TRBJ1-3; D perhaps matches TRBD1 (5 bases). Germline CDR1 and CDR2: SGHRS and YFSETQ. Between the trimmed V and J ends, which lost 4 bases and 1 base, there was a span of 15 bases. CDR3 length equals 16 residues. The CDR3 DNA reads as TGCGCCAGCAGCCCGCTGGGACCGGAATCTGGAAACACCATATATTTT. Protein sequence: CASSPLGPESGNTIYF.

CDR3 in amino acids: CASRGDLRPQHF. As DNA, the CDR3 is TGTGCCAGCAGGGGGGATTTAAGGCCCCAGCATTTT. V gene TRBV28 combines with J gene TRBJ1-5, with D possibly being TRBD1 (5 bases). The CDR3 is made up of 12 amino acids. Trimming removed 6 bases from V and 9 bases from J, with 12 bases in between. The germline V gene has CDR1 MDHEN and CDR2 SYDVKM.